The clone carrying this TCR beta chain was counted a few times. Its specificity is not known. This table comes from immunoSEQ multiplex PCR, and its TCRdb copy is limited to in-frame clones, with some not included. The sample has around 23,000 clones, approximately 71% seen once. This record belongs to a study of T cells after posttransplantation cyclophosphamide. Findings of the study overall: Later post-transplant blood repertoires were often dominated by donor CD8+ memory clones. Skin or GI-infiltrating T cells shared few TRB sequences with blood. Recipient CMV seropositivity and CMV reactivation strongly tracked TRB clonality.

With V trimmed by 5 bases and J by 6 bases, 8 bases remained unmatched. Germline CDR1 reads MDHEN; CDR2 reads SYDVKM. CDR3 length: 15 residues. This related bone marrow graft donor gave peripheral blood on the day of marrow donation. The chain employs TRBV28 and TRBJ2-7; 12 positions match TRBD1. The sequenced material came from memory CD4+ T cells sorted from PBMCs. This TCR was recovered from a woman aged 55 to 70 in good health, CMV-negative, and a related stem cell transplant donor. Here the CDR3 reads CASSITGQGASEQYF. CDR3 coding DNA: TGTGCCAGCAGTATAACGGGACAGGGGGCGAGCGAGCAGTACTTC.